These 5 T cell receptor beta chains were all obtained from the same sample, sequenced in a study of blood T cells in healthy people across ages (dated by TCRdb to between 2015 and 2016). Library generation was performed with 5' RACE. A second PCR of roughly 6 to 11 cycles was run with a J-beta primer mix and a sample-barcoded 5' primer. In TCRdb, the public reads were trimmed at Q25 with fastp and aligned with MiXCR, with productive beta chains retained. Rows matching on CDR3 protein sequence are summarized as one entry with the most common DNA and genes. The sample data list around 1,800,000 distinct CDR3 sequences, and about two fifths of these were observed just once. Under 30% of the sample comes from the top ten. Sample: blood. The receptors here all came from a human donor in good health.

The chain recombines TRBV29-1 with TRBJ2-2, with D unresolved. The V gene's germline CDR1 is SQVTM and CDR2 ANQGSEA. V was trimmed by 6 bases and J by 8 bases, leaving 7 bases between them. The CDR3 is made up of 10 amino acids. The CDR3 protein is CSVLEGELFF. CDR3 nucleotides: TGCAGCGTCCTAGAAGGGGAGCTGTTTTTT.

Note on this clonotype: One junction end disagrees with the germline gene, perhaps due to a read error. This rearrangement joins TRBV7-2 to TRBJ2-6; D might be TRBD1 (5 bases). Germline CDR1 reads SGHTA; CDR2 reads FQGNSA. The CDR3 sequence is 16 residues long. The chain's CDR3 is CASSLGGASGASVLTF. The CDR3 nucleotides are TGTGCCAGCAGCTTAGGTGGGGCCTCTGGGGCCAGCGTCCTGACTTTC.

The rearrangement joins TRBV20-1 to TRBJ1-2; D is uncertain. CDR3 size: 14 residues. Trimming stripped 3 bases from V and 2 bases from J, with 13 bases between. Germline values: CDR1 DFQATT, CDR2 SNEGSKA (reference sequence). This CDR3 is CSASRRLGNYGYTF. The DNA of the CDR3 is TGCAGTGCTAGTAGAAGATTGGGAAACTATGGCTACACCTTC.

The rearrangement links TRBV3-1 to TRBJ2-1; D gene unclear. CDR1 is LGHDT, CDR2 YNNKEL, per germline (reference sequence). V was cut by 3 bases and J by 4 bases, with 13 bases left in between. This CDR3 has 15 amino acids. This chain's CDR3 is CASSHTDGYYNEQFF. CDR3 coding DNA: TGTGCCAGCAGCCACACTGACGGATATTACAATGAGCAGTTCTTC.

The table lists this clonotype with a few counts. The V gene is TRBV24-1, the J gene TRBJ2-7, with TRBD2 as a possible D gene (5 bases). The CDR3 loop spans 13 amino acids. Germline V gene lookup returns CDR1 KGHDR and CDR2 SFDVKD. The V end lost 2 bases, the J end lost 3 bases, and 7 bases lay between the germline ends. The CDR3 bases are TGTGCCACCAGTGATTCCGGGGACTACGAGCAGTACTTC. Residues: CATSDSGDYEQYF.